This note documents a single T cell receptor (beta chain) sequence. Its antigen remains unidentified. This entry belongs to a study of cytotoxic CD8 clonotypes in ibrutinib-treated CLL. The study's findings and limits: Clonality increased at ibrutinib response, then returned toward baseline at progression. The clonality rise at ibrutinib response reflected private clonotype expansion.

The assay was immunoSEQ multiplex PCR, and TCRdb's table has in-frame clones only and misses some. Among 250,000 to 350,000 clones listed, roughly four fifths were seen once. The V end was cut by 1 base, the J end by 0 bases, with 4 bases between. This CDR3 comprises 14 residues. Per the germline V gene, CDR1 is SGHAT and CDR2 is FQDESV (reference sequence). This sequence was found in a human donor with chronic lymphocytic leukemia. The rearrangement uses TRBV11-1 and TRBJ1-3; no clear D. Sequencing was performed on PBMCs, taken at disease progression, from a patient treated with ibrutinib. CDR3: CASSLDRSGNTIYF. The DNA of the CDR3 is TGTGCCAGCAGCTTAGACCGCTCTGGAAACACCATATATTTT.